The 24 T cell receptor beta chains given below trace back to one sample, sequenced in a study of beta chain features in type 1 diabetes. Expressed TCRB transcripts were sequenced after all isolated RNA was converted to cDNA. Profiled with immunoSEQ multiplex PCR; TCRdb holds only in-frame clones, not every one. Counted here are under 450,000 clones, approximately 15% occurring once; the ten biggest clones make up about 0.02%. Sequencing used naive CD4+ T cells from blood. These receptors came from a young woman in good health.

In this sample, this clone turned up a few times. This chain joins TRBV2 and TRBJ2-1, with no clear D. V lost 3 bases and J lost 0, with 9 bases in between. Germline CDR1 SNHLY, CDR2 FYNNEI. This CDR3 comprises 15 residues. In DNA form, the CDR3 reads TGTGCCAGCAGTGAGCAGGCCCTCTCCTACAATGAGCAGTTCTTC. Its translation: CASSEQALSYNEQFF.

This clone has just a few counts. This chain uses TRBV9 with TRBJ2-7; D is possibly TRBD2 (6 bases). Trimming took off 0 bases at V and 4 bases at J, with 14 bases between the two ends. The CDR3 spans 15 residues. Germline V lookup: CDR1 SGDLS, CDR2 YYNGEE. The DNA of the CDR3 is TGTGCCAGCAGCGTAGATTCTGCGGGGTTGTACGAGCAGTACTTC. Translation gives CASSVDSAGLYEQYF.

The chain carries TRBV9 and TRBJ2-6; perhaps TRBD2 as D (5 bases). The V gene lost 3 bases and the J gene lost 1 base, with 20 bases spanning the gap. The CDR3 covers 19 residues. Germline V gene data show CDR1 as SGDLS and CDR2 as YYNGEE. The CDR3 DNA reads TGTGCCAGCAGCGCGAGGGCAAGGCGAGCCATATCTGGGGCCAACGTCCTGACTTTC. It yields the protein CASSARARRAISGANVLTF.

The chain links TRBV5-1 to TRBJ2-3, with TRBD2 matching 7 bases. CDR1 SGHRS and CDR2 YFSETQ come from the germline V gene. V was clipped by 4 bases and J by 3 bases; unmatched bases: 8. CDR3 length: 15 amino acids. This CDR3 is CASSPGRGVTDTQYF. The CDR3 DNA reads TGCGCCAGCAGCCCAGGGAGGGGTGTAACAGATACGCAGTATTTT. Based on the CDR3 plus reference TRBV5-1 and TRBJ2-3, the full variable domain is KAGVTQTPRYLIKTRGQQVTLSCSPISGHRSVSWYQQTPGQGLQFLFEYFSETQRNKGNFPGRFSGRQFSNSRSEMNVSTLELGDSALYLCASSPGRGVTDTQYFGPGTRLTVL.

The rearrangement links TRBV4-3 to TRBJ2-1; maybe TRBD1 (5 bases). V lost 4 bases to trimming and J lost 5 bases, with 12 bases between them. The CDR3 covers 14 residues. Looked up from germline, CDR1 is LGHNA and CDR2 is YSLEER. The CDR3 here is CASSPLDSNNEQFF. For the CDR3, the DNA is TGCGCCAGCAGCCCCTTAGACAGTAACAATGAGCAGTTCTTC.

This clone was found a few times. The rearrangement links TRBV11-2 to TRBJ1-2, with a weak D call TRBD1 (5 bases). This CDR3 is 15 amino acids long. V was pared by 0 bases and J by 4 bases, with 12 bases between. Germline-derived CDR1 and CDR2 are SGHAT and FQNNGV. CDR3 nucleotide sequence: TGTGCCAGCAGCTTAGATGGGAAGGGGCGCTATGGCTACACCTTC. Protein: CASSLDGKGRYGYTF.

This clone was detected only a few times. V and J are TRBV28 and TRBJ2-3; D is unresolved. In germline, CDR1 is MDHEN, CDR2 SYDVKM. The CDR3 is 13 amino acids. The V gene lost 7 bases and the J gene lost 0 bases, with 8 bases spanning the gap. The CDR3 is CASTLASTDTQYF. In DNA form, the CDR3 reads TGTGCCAGCACGTTGGCTAGCACAGATACGCAGTATTTT.

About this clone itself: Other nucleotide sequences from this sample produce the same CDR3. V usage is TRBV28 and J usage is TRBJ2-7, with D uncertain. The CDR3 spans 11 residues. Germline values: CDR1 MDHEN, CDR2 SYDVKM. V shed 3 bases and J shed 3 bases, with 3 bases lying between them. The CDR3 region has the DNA TGTGCCAGCAGTTTCCGCTACGAGCAGTACTTC. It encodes CASSFRYEQYF.

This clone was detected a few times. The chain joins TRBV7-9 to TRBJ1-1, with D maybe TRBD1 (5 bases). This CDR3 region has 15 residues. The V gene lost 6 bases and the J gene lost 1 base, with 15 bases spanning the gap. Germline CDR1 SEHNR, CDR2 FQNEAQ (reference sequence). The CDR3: CASSRSRVQNTEAFF. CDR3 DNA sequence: TGTGCCAGCAGTCGTAGCAGGGTTCAGAACACTGAAGCTTTCTTT. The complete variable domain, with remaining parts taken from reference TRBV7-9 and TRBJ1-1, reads DTGVSQNPRHKITKRGQNVTFRCDPISEHNRLYWYRQTLGQGPEFLTYFQNEAQLEKSRLLSDRFSAERPKGSFSTLEIQRTEQGDSAMYLCASSRSRVQNTEAFFGQGTRLTVV.

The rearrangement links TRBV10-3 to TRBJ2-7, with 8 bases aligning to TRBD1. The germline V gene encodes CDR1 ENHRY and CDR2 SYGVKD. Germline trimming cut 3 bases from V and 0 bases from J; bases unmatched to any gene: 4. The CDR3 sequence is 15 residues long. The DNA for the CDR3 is TGTGCCATCAGTGACCCAGGGGGCAACTCCTACGAGCAGTACTTC. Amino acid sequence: CAISDPGGNSYEQYF.

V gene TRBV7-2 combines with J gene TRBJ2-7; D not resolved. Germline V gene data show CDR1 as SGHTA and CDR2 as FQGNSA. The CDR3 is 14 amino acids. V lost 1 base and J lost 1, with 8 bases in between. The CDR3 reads CASSLGLRSYEQYF. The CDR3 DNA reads TGTGCCAGCAGCTTAGGGCTTCGATCCTACGAGCAGTACTTC.

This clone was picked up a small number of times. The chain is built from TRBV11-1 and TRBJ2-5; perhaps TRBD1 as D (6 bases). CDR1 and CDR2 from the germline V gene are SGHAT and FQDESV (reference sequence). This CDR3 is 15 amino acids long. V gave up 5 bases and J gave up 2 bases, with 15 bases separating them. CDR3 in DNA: TGTGCCAGCAGCCCCCGGACAGCTAGACAAGAGACCCAGTACTTC. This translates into CASSPRTARQETQYF.

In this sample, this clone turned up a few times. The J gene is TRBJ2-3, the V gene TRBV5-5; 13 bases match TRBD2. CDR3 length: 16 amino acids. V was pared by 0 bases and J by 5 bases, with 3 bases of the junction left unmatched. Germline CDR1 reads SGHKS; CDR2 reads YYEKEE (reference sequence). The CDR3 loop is CASSLGTSGRVDTQYF. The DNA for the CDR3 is TGTGCCAGCAGCTTGGGTACTAGCGGGAGGGTAGATACGCAGTATTTT.

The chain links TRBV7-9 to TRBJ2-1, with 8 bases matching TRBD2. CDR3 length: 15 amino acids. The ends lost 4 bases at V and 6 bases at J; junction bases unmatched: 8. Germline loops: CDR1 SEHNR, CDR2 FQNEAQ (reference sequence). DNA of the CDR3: TGTGCCAGCAGCTCACCGGGACTAGGAAGCAATGAGCAGTTCTTC. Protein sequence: CASSSPGLGSNEQFF.

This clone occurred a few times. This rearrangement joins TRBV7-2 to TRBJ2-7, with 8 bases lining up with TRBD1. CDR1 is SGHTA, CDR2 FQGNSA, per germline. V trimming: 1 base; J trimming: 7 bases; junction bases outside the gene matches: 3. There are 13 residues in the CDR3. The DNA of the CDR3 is TGTGCCAGCAGCTTAGACAGGGGGAGGGAGCAGTACTTC. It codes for CASSLDRGREQYF.

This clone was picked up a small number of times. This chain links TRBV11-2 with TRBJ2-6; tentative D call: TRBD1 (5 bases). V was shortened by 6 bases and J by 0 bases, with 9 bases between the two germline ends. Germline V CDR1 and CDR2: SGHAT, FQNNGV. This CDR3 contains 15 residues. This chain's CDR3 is CASRDTSSGANVLTF. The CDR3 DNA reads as TGTGCCAGCAGGGACACCAGCTCTGGGGCCAACGTCCTGACTTTC.

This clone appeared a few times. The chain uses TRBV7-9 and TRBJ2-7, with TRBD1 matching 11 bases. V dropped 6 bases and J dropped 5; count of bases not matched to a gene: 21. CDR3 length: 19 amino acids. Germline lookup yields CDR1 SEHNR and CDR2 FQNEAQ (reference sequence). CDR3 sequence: CASSQFRADRGRDPNEQYF. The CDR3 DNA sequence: TGTGCCAGCAGTCAATTCAGGGCGGACAGGGGGCGCGACCCGAACGAGCAGTACTTC. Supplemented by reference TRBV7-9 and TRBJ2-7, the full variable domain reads DTGVSQNPRHKITKRGQNVTFRCDPISEHNRLYWYRQTLGQGPEFLTYFQNEAQLEKSRLLSDRFSAERPKGSFSTLEIQRTEQGDSAMYLCASSQFRADRGRDPNEQYFGPGTRLTVT.

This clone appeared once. The CDR3 bases are TGCGCCAGCAGCCAAGGGACAGGCATGGGCAATGAGCAGTTCTTC. Its protein product is CASSQGTGMGNEQFF. This chain connects TRBV4-1 to TRBJ2-1, with TRBD1 matching over 7 bases. The CDR3 totals 15 residues. The germline CDR1 and CDR2 sequences are MGHRA and YSYEKL. Trimming at V came to 1 base and at J to 6 bases, leaving 6 bases not matched to a gene.

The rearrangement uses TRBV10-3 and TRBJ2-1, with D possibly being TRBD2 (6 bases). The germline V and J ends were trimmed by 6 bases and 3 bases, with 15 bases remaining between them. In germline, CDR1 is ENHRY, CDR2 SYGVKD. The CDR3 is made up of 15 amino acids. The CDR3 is CAIRPSVSYYNEQFF. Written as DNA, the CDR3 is TGTGCCATCAGGCCTAGCGTCTCCTACTACAATGAGCAGTTCTTC.

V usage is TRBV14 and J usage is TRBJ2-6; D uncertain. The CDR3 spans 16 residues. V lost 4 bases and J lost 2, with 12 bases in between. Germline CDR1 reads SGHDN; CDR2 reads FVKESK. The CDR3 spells CASSRETGAGANVLTF. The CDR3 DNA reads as TGTGCCAGCAGCCGAGAAACCGGTGCTGGGGCCAACGTCCTGACTTTC.

CDR3 DNA: TGTGCCTGGAGTGTACATGAGACTAGAGGCCGTGAGCAGTTCTTC. The encoded protein is CAWSVHETRGREQFF. V is TRBV30 and J is TRBJ2-1; tentatively, D is TRBD2 (6 bases). The CDR3 has 15 residues. Germline V gene data show CDR1 as GTSNPN and CDR2 as SVGIG (reference sequence). Trimming cost V 0 bases and J 9 bases, with 18 bases left between them.

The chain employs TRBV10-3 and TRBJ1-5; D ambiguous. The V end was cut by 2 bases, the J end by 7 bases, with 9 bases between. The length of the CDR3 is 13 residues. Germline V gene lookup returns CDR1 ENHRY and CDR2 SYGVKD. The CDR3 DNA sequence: TGTGCCATCAGTGAGGGAGGAGGCCAGCCCCAGCATTTT. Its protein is CAISEGGGQPQHF.

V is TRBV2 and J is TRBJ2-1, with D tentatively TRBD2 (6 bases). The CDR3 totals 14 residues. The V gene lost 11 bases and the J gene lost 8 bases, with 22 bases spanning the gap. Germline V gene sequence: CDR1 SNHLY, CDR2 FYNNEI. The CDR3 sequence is CAGRLGVSSDEQFF. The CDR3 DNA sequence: TGTGCCGGAAGACTAGGGGTCTCGAGCGATGAGCAGTTCTTC.

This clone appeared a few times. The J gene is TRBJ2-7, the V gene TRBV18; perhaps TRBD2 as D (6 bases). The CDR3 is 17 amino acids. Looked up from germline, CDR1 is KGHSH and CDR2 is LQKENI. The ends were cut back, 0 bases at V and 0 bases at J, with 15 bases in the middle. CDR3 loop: CASSPPFGGLSSYEQYF. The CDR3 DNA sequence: TGTGCCAGCTCACCACCGTTCGGAGGGCTAAGCTCCTACGAGCAGTACTTC.